This T cell receptor (beta chain) was identified during a study of chronic HIV infection and antiretroviral therapy. Trimming removed 5 bases at V and 2 bases at J, with 10 bases between. Germline V gene data show CDR1 as MDHEN and CDR2 as SYDVKM. CDR3 length: 14 residues. TCRdb processed the 5' RACE reads anew with MiXCR; each CDR3 protein has one entry. The sample holds 40,000 or so distinct CDR3 sequences, around 8.7% seen once. This clonotype was counted only a few times. The sequenced sample consisted of peripheral blood. This receptor was taken from an adult who had HIV and had not received antiretroviral therapy, or was an uninfected healthy control (not recorded which). V is TRBV28 and J is TRBJ1-5; D is unclear. The CDR3 loop is CASSLNYGNQPQHF. DNA for the CDR3: TGTGCCAGCAGTCTAAATTATGGCAATCAGCCCCAGCATTTT.